These 3 T cell receptor beta chains originate from one sample sequenced in a study of regulatory T cells in long-lasting Graves disease. Time point described: newly diagnosed GD, antithyroid drugs for less than 3 months. PBMCs were the source of the RNA used for TCR sequencing. Through Arm-PCR of CDR3 regions and iRepertoire HTBI primers, TCR beta libraries were built. TCRdb used MiXCR to reprocess the multiplex PCR reads, holding one entry per CDR3 protein. The table records some 560,000 distinct CDR3 sequences, about 15% of them present only once. The same data also went into a second study, on T cells in Graves' hyperthyroidism and ophthalmopathy.

Source: peripheral blood mononuclear cells (PBMCs), taken at new diagnosis, from a patient treated with antithyroid drugs. The origin of the receptors is a woman in her forties or fifties with Graves disease.

This chain joins TRBV6-5 and TRBJ1-6; D remains ambiguous. CDR1 and CDR2 from the germline V gene are MNHEY and SVGAGI. Deletions cut 0 bases from V and 6 bases from J, with 9 bases between. The CDR3 contains 15 residues. The CDR3 here is CASSYSKGSNSPLHF. The DNA for the CDR3 is TGTGCCAGCAGTTACTCGAAGGGCAGTAATTCACCCCTCCACTTT.

Worth noting for this clonotype: This may be a read error, as it is one base from a much larger clone. The DNA is left out, because the CDR3 cannot be placed on it with certainty; the CDR3 is given as TCRdb lists it. This chain uses TRBV6-2 or TRBV6-3 with TRBJ2-1; the table's D call of TRBD1 was not tested on the DNA. Ends included, the CDR3 has 13 residues. CDR1 and CDR2 (germline): MNHEY, SVGEGT. The chain's CDR3 is CASSWGRGNEQLF.

V is TRBV7-9 and J is TRBJ1-1; no definite D call. The CDR3 extends over 16 amino acids. V was trimmed by 2 bases and J by 1 base, leaving 14 bases between them. From germline, CDR1 is SEHNR and CDR2 FQNEAQ (reference sequence). The CDR3 here is CASSLIVGTGNTEAFF. The DNA for the CDR3 is TGTGCCAGCAGCTTAATCGTGGGAACCGGGAACACTGAAGCTTTCTTT.